The 16 T cell receptor beta chains below come from one sample, sequenced in a study of breast tumors, draining lymph nodes, adjacent tissues. Axillary draining lymph nodes of breast cancer patients supplied the node samples. TCRdb processed the multiplex PCR reads anew with MiXCR; each CDR3 protein has one entry. In the table there are tens of thousands of distinct CDR3 sequences, over 25% of which are singletons. The source material was axillary lymph node tissue. These TCRs come from a female donor with breast cancer. Some clones in this sample may be carry-over from other donors' samples.

This clonotype was seen at least ten times. This chain uses TRBV3-1 with TRBJ2-7; D might be TRBD1 (6 bases). The CDR3 runs 15 residues. Trimming shortened V by 0 bases and J by 2 bases, and 11 bases separated the two germline ends. Germline values: CDR1 LGHDT, CDR2 YNNKEL (reference sequence). CDR3 sequence: CASSQEGAVTYEQYF. The CDR3, as DNA: TGTGCCAGCAGCCAAGAGGGGGCAGTTACCTACGAGCAGTACTTC.

Points on this clonotype: An end of the junction does not agree with germline; a read error may underlie this. The rearrangement links TRBV19 to TRBJ1-2; D gene uncertain. Germline V lookup: CDR1 LNHDA, CDR2 SQIVND (reference sequence). The CDR3 totals 12 residues. The CDR3 protein is CASNDGGFGYAF. DNA of the CDR3: TGTGCCAGTAACGACGGAGGATTCGGCTACGCCTTC.

V gene TRBV10-1 combines with J gene TRBJ2-1, with TRBD2 matching 7 bases. V lost 4 bases to trimming and J lost 0 bases; unmatched junction nucleotides: 12. In germline, CDR1 is WNHNN, CDR2 SYGVQD (reference sequence). This CDR3 contains 18 residues. CDR3 DNA sequence: TGCGCCAGCAGTGTGGGGGGAGGGCCGACTAGCTCCTACAATGAGCAGTTCTTC. Translating gives CASSVGGGPTSSYNEQFF.

J is TRBJ2-5 and V is TRBV2; 7 bases agree with TRBD2. Germline CDR1 reads SNHLY; CDR2 reads FYNNEI. V was clipped by 8 bases and J by 9 bases; unmatched bases: 12. The CDR3 consists of 13 residues. The CDR3 loop reads CASLLGGDQPQYF. The CDR3 region has the DNA TGTGCCAGCCTTCTGGGAGGGGATCAGCCCCAGTACTTC.

There are many counts of this clonotype. CDR3 protein: CASGFYISMRGSRNTDTQYF. CDR3 bases: TGTGCTAGTGGTTTTTATATAAGCATGCGGGGCAGTAGAAACACAGATACGCAGTATTTT. The chain employs TRBV12-5 and TRBJ2-3; D possibly corresponds to TRBD2 (6 bases). Trimming pared 3 bases from V and 2 bases from J, leaving 27 bases between. The CDR3 has 20 amino acids. Germline CDR1 is LGHNT and CDR2 is FRNRAP.

In the case of this clonotype: This may come from a read error, since a much larger clone is one base off. The chain is built from TRBV20-1 and TRBJ2-2; the D is unclear. Germline CDR1 is DFQATT and CDR2 is SNEGSKA (reference sequence). The CDR3 consists of 12 residues. CDR3 sequence: CGASGRTGELFF. The DNA of the CDR3 is TGCGGTGCTAGTGGGCGAACCGGGGAGCTGTTTTTT.

This clonotype was recorded at least ten times. The chain links TRBV20-1 to TRBJ1-4; 9 positions match TRBD1. This CDR3 contains 13 residues. CDR1 and CDR2 from the germline V gene are DFQATT and SNEGSKA (reference sequence). After removal of 5 bases from V and 8 bases from J, the junction contained 6 bases not matched to a gene. CDR3: CSAVRDRDEKLFF. CDR3 DNA: TGCAGTGCTGTCCGGGACAGGGACGAAAAACTGTTTTTT.

This clonotype was picked up a small number of times. With a much larger clone just one base away, this may be a read error. The chain recombines TRBV5-6 with TRBJ2-1; the D is unclear. The CDR3 consists of 13 residues. Germline CDR1 is SGHDT and CDR2 is YYEEEE. V lost 0 bases and J 10 bases, leaving 11 bases between the germline ends. Written as DNA, the CDR3 is TGTGCCAGCAGCTTGGTTAGGGCAGTGGAGCAGTTCTTC. It yields the protein CASSLVRAVEQFF.

This clonotype occurred a few times. The rearrangement joins TRBV12-3 or TRBV12-4 to TRBJ1-1; D not resolved. The CDR3 contains 13 residues. The V end was cut by 4 bases, the J end by 0 bases, with 6 bases between. CDR3 bases: TGTGCCAGCAGTTATGAGATGAACACTGAAGCTTTCTTT. Its translation is CASSYEMNTEAFF.

In this sample, this clonotype turned up many times. The chain links TRBV19 to TRBJ2-1, with 8 bases fitting TRBD2. The length of the CDR3 is 14 residues. Germline values: CDR1 LNHDA, CDR2 SQIVND (reference sequence). V trimming: 5 bases; J trimming: 2 bases; junction bases outside the gene matches: 2. The CDR3 nucleotides are TGTGCCAGTAGTGAGCGGGGGACCTACAATGAGCAGTTCTTC. This encodes CASSERGTYNEQFF.

Many counts were recorded for this clonotype. This chain connects TRBV7-9 to TRBJ2-1; 12 bases are shared with TRBD2. Germline V CDR1 and CDR2: SEHNR, FQNEAQ (reference sequence). The CDR3 extends over 18 amino acids. V was clipped by 5 bases and J by 7 bases; unmatched bases: 15. This CDR3 is CASSRWRGGTSGQNEQFF. The CDR3, as DNA: TGTGCCAGCAGCCGGTGGCGTGGAGGGACTAGCGGGCAAAATGAGCAGTTCTTC.

This clonotype was seen many times. The chain joins TRBV30 to TRBJ2-2; 12 bases are a match to TRBD1. The CDR3 is 16 residues long. Trimming removed 2 bases from V and 6 bases from J; junction bases left unmatched: 7. Germline CDR1 is GTSNPN and CDR2 is SVGIG (reference sequence). Here the CDR3 DNA reads TGTGCCTGGAGTCTACCGGGGACAGGGGGCTCCGGGGAGCTGTTTTTT. Its protein product is CAWSLPGTGGSGELFF.

Notes on this clonotype: This sequence may be a read error, since a much larger clone differs from it by one base. The CDR3 DNA sequence: TGCAGTGCTAGGGGGGACCATTCCTACACTGAGCAGTTCTTC. Translated: CSARGDHSYTEQFF. V usage is TRBV20-1 and J usage is TRBJ2-1; D tentatively reads TRBD1 or TRBD2 (5 bases each). Germline CDR1 DFQATT, CDR2 SNEGSKA (reference sequence). The CDR3 covers 14 residues.

The chain combines TRBV6-2 or TRBV6-3 with TRBJ2-4; 8 bases map to TRBD1. The V and J ends lost 3 bases and 2 bases, in that order; junction bases with no gene match: 9. This CDR3 has 17 residues. In germline, CDR1 is MNHEY, CDR2 SVGEGT. The CDR3 sequence is CASSYDPGQASKNIQYF. The CDR3 bases are TGTGCCAGCAGTTATGATCCGGGACAGGCTTCCAAAAACATTCAGTACTTC.

V and J are TRBV27 and TRBJ1-4, with D possibly matching TRBD1 (6 bases). V lost 2 bases and J lost 7, with 11 bases in between. There are 14 residues in the CDR3. From germline, CDR1 is MNHEY and CDR2 SMNVEV (reference sequence). CDR3 DNA: TGTGCCAGCAGTTTAACAACAGGGATTGAAAAACTGTTTTTT. This codes for CASSLTTGIEKLFF. Combining the CDR3 with reference TRBV27 and TRBJ1-4 gives the whole variable domain EAQVTQNPRYLITVTGKKLTVTCSQNMNHEYMSWYRQDPGLGLRQIYYSMNVEVTDKGDVPEGYKVSRKEKRNFPLILESPSPNQTSLYFCASSLTTGIEKLFFGSGTQLSVL.

A word on this clonotype: At one end the junction does not follow the germline gene, possibly because of a read error. This chain joins TRBV19 and TRBJ2-6; perhaps TRBD1 as D (5 bases). Germline V gene lookup returns CDR1 LNHDA and CDR2 SQIVND (reference sequence). The CDR3 sequence is 13 residues long. For the CDR3, the DNA is TGTGCCAGTCGGAGCTCTGGGGCCAACGTCCTGATTTTC. Translation gives CASRSSGANVLIF.